This T cell receptor beta chain was sequenced for a study of graft-versus-host responses after intestinal transplantation. Data came from immunoSEQ multiplex PCR; TCRdb stores just in-frame clones and leaves some out. This table holds roughly 110,000 clones, around 92% found once. Whole-study findings and limits: Recipient marrow held GvH clones, some first seen in ileum or blood.

The length of the CDR3 is 16 residues. Germline CDR1 reads LGHNA; CDR2 reads YNFKEQ. V was pared by 0 bases and J by 6 bases, with 0 bases of the junction left unmatched. Comments on this clone: Its antigen remains unidentified.

The receptor was isolated from a human donor who was the organ donor for an intestinal transplant. The material was unstimulated CD8+ T cells sorted from spleen or lymph node cells, obtained before transplant. This chain uses TRBV4-2 with TRBJ2-2; 14 bases agree with TRBD2. The CDR3 DNA follows: TGTGCCAGCAGCCAAGAGGGACTAGCGGGAGCCGGGGAGCTGTTTTTT. It is translated as CASSQEGLAGAGELFF.